Below are 12 T cell receptor beta chains sequenced from a single sample in a study of blood T cell repertoires in COVID-19. Profiling relied on immunoSEQ multiplex PCR, and the TCRdb table lists in-frame clones only, not all of them. The sample records about 88,000 clones, approximately 90% being singletons. Sample: peripheral blood. These receptors all stem from a man in his sixties with acute or convalescent COVID-19.

This clone was seen a handful of times. J is TRBJ1-2 and V is TRBV18; unclear D gene. The CDR3 length is 13 residues. Germline V lookup: CDR1 KGHSH, CDR2 LQKENI. The V end was cut by 6 bases, the J end by 1 base, with 9 bases between. The CDR3 coding sequence is TGTGCCAGCTCGGAGGACTTTAACTATGGCTACACCTTC. Its protein is CASSEDFNYGYTF.

The chain combines TRBV4-3 with TRBJ2-2, with D tentatively TRBD2 (7 bases). V was clipped by 4 bases and J by 5 bases, with 20 bases between them. The CDR3 totals 17 residues. Germline CDR1 and CDR2: LGHNA and YSLEER. CDR3 sequence (DNA): TGCGCCAGCAGCCCCTTGGGGGGCGGGAGTCGAACCGGGGAGCTGTTTTTT. Translation gives CASSPLGGGSRTGELFF.

This clone was counted between two and nine times. The V and J genes are TRBV2 and TRBJ2-7; tentative D call: TRBD1 (5 bases). Trimming removed 4 bases from V and 0 bases from J, with 10 bases in between. The germline CDR1 and CDR2 sequences are SNHLY and FYNNEI. The CDR3 covers 14 residues. CDR3 sequence: CASSVGAASYEQYF. The CDR3 DNA sequence: TGTGCCAGCAGTGTAGGGGCGGCCTCCTACGAGCAGTACTTC. Using reference TRBV2 and TRBJ2-7 for the parts outside the CDR3, the full variable domain is EPEVTQTPSHQVTQMGQEVILRCVPISNHLYFYWYRQILGQKVEFLVSFYNNEISEKSEIFDDQFSVERPDGSNFTLKIRSTKLEDSAMYFCASSVGAASYEQYFGPGTRLTVT.

This clone was counted once. The V and J genes are TRBV25-1 and TRBJ1-5, with TRBD1 identical over 8 bases. CDR3 length: 13 amino acids. CDR1 MGHDK and CDR2 SYGVNS come from the germline V gene. V trimming: 3 bases; J trimming: 7 bases; junction bases outside the gene matches: 2. The CDR3 DNA is TGTGCCAGCAGTGAGACAGGGGACCAGCCCCAGCATTTT. Translated, it gives CASSETGDQPQHF.

This chain links TRBV5-6 with TRBJ2-7; 9 bases are shared with TRBD1. The CDR3 loop spans 15 amino acids. The V segment lost 0 bases and the J segment 3 bases; nucleotides outside the gene matches: 4. Germline V gives CDR1 SGHDT, CDR2 YYEEEE. In DNA form, the CDR3 reads TGTGCCAGCAGCTTGGGGGGACAGGGCCTCTACGAGCAGTACTTC. It codes for CASSLGGQGLYEQYF.

The chain carries TRBV28 and TRBJ2-1; possible D gene TRBD2, 6 bases. V lost 1 base to trimming and J lost 7 bases, with 17 bases between them. Germline assignment: CDR1 MDHEN and CDR2 SYDVKM. This CDR3 is built from 16 residues. CDR3 region: CASSLLGLTGANEQFF. CDR3 coding DNA: TGTGCCAGCAGTTTATTAGGTTTAACGGGAGCGAATGAGCAGTTCTTC. Full variable domain (outside the CDR3, taken from reference TRBV28 and TRBJ2-1): DVKVTQSSRYLVKRTGEKVFLECVQDMDHENMFWYRQDPGLGLRLIYFSYDVKMKEKGDIPEGYSVSREKKERFSLILESASTNQTSMYLCASSLLGLTGANEQFFGPGTRLTVL.

V is TRBV4-3 and J is TRBJ2-2; D not certain. Germline loops: CDR1 LGHNA, CDR2 YSLEER. Trimming removed 0 bases from V and 6 bases from J, with 8 bases in between. The CDR3 runs 14 residues. This chain's CDR3 is CASSQDSGPGELFF. The CDR3 nucleotides read TGCGCCAGCAGCCAAGATTCGGGTCCCGGGGAGCTGTTTTTT.

J is TRBJ2-1 and V is TRBV16; the match to TRBD1 covers 9 bases. Trimming cost V 0 bases and J 8 bases; bases outside gene matches: 2. The CDR3 totals 14 residues. CDR1 KGHSY and CDR2 FQNENV come from the germline V gene. In nucleotides, the CDR3 is TGTGCCAGCAGCCAATCGGGACAGGGAGATGAGCAGTTCTTC. Translation: CASSQSGQGDEQFF.

The V and J genes are TRBV28 and TRBJ2-7; D ambiguous. This CDR3 spans 13 amino acids. With 4 bases removed from V and 3 bases from J, the gap between germline ends came to 10 bases. The V gene's germline CDR1 is MDHEN and CDR2 SYDVKM. The CDR3 nucleotides are TGTGCCAGCAGTTCCCTATTTGACTACGAGCAGTACTTC. This translates into CASSSLFDYEQYF.

The V gene is TRBV10-3, the J gene TRBJ2-3; tentative D call: TRBD2 (6 bases). In germline, CDR1 is ENHRY, CDR2 SYGVKD. V lost 3 bases, J lost 3 bases, and 10 bases lay in between. The CDR3 is made up of 14 amino acids. CDR3 protein: CAISEKEGTDTQYF. CDR3 DNA sequence: TGTGCCATCAGTGAAAAGGAGGGAACAGATACGCAGTATTTT.

This rearrangement joins TRBV11-2 to TRBJ2-1, with 11 bases matching TRBD1. Losses at the gene ends were 5 bases for V and 3 bases for J; bases not matched to a gene: 3. The germline gives CDR1 SGHAT, CDR2 FQNNGV. This CDR3 is 15 amino acids long. The DNA of the CDR3 is TGTGCCAGCAGCCAGGACAGGGGGCTCTACAATGAGCAGTTCTTC. Translating gives CASSQDRGLYNEQFF.

The chain recombines TRBV6-5 with TRBJ1-5, with D uncertain. Germline V gene sequence: CDR1 MNHEY, CDR2 SVGAGI. Trimming stripped 0 bases from V and 2 bases from J, with 8 bases between. The CDR3 extends over 15 amino acids. The CDR3 bases are TGTGCCAGCAGTTACTCGATCCAGGGCAATCAGCCCCAGCATTTT. Translation: CASSYSIQGNQPQHF.